The clone carrying this TCR beta chain appeared many times. Its antigen is still unknown. These data originate in a study of metastatic and nonmetastatic thyroid tumors. Study-level background: Comparative analysis of repertoires was undertaken across blood and tumor or nodule tissue obtained from malignant and benign thyroid patients.

The CDR3 consists of 12 residues. With 2 bases removed from V and 4 bases from J, the gap between germline ends came to 5 bases. Germline CDR1 and CDR2: MNHNS and SASEGT. In the original analysis: The study took CDR3 differences across clinicopathological groups and made a distant-metastasis classifier for papillary thyroid cancer from them. TCRdb re-clonotyped the PCR reads via MiXCR. In this record, the V and J calls reflect TCRdb's handling and not the investigators' own analysis. Of about 33,000 clones in the sample, about a sixth were seen once. Each patient came to thyroid surgery without any prior treatment (of any kind). Points from the study as a whole: Reported TCR beta diversity, measured in blood and tumor, was significantly higher for malignant thyroid tumors than for benign nodules.

The chain has TRBV6-1 and TRBJ1-2; D not certain. The sequence was obtained from a female donor with papillary thyroid cancer or a benign thyroid nodule (not recorded which). Some clones in this sample may be carry-over from other donors' samples. The sequenced sample was blood. The CDR3: CASSEWSYGYTF. DNA for the CDR3: TGTGCCAGCAGTGAATGGAGCTATGGCTACACCTTC.